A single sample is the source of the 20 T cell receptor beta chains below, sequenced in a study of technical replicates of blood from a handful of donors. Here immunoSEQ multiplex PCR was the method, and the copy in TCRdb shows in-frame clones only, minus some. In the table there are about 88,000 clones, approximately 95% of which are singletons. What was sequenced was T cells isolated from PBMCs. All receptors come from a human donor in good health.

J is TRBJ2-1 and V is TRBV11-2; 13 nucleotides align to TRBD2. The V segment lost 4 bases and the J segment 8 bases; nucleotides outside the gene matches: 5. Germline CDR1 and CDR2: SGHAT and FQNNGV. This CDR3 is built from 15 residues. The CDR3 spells CASSSGTSGIYEQFF. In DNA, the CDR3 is TGTGCCAGCAGCTCCGGGACTAGCGGGATTTATGAGCAGTTCTTC.

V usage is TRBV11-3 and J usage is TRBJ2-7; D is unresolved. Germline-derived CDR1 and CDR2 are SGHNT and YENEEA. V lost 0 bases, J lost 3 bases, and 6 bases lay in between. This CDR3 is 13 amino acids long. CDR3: CASSLEEYYEQYF. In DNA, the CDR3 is TGTGCCAGCAGCTTAGAGGAGTACTACGAGCAGTACTTC.

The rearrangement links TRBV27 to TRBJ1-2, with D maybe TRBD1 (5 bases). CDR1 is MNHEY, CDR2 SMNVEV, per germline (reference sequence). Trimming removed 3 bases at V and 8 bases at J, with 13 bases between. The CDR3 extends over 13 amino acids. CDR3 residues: CASSLGGLSGYTF. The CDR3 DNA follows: TGTGCCAGCAGTTTGGGGGGACTGAGCGGCTACACCTTC.

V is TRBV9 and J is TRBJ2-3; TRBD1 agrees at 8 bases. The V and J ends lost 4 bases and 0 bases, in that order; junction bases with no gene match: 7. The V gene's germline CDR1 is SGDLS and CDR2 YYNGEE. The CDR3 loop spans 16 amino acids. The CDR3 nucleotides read TGTGCCAGCAGCTTATCGACAGGGGTTAGCACAGATACGCAGTATTTT. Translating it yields CASSLSTGVSTDTQYF.

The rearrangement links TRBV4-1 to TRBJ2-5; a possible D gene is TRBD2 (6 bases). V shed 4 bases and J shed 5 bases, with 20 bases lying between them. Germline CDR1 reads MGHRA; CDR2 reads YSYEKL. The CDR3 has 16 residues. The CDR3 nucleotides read TGCGCCAGCAGCCCAGAGACGACTAGGATTGTTGAGACCCAGTACTTC. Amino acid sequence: CASSPETTRIVETQYF.

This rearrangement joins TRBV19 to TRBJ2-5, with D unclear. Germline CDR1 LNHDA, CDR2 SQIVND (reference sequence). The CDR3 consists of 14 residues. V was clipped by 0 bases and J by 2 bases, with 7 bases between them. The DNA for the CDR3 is TGTGCCAGTAGTATAGATGCGGTACAAGAGACCCAGTACTTC. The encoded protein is CASSIDAVQETQYF.

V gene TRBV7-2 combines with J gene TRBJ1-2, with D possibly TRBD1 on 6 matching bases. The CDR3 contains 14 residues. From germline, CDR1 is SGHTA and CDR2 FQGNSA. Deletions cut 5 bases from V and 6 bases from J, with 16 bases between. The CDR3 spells CASSRPPYRDGYTF. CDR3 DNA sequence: TGTGCCAGCAGCCGACCCCCTTACAGGGATGGCTACACCTTC. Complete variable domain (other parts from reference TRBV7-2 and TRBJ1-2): GAGVSQSPSNKVTEKGKDVELRCDPISGHTALYWYRQSLGQGLEFLIYFQGNSAPDKSGLPSDRFSAERTGGSVSTLTIQRTQQEDSAVYLCASSRPPYRDGYTFGSGTRLTVV.

The DNA of the CDR3 is TGTGCCAGCAGAATGAGCGGGAGGAGCGCAGATACGCAGTATTTT. This translates into CASRMSGRSADTQYF. V usage is TRBV6-4 and J usage is TRBJ2-3; 9 bases align to TRBD2. The V gene end was trimmed by 6 bases and the J gene end by 4 bases; junction bases not matched to a gene: 8. Per the germline V gene, CDR1 is MRHNA and CDR2 is SNTAGT. This CDR3 is 15 amino acids long.

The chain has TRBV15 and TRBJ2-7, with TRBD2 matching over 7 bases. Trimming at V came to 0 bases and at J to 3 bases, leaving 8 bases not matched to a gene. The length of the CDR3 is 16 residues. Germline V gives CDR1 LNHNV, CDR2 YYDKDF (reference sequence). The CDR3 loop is CATSREWAGASYEQYF. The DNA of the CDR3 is TGTGCCACCAGCAGAGAATGGGCGGGAGCAAGCTACGAGCAGTACTTC.

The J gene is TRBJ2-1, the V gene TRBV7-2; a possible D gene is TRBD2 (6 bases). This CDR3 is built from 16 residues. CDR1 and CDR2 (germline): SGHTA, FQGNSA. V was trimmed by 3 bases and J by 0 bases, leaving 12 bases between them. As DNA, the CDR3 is TGTGCCAGCAGCTTCATCGGGAGAAGCTCCTACAATGAGCAGTTCTTC. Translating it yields CASSFIGRSSYNEQFF.

The CDR3 protein is CSVGTANYGYTF. The DNA of the CDR3 is TGCAGCGTTGGGACTGCCAACTATGGCTACACCTTC. V usage is TRBV29-1 and J usage is TRBJ1-2; D ambiguous. Trimming removed 4 bases from V and 2 bases from J, with 8 bases in between. Germline V gene data show CDR1 as SQVTM and CDR2 as ANQGSEA. The CDR3 is 12 residues long.

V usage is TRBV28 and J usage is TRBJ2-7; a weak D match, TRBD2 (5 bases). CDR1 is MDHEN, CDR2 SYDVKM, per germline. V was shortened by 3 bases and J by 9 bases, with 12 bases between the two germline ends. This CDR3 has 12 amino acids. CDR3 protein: CASSFDYLVQYF. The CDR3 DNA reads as TGTGCCAGCAGTTTTGACTATCTCGTGCAGTACTTC.

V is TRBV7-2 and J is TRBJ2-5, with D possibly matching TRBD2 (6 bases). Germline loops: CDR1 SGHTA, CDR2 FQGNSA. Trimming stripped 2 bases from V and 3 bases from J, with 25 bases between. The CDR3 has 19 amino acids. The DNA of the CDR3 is TGTGCCAGCAGCTTACGCCTTTACGTAACGGGAGCGAGGGAAGAGACCCAGTACTTC. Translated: CASSLRLYVTGAREETQYF. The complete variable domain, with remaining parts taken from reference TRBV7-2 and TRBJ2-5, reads GAGVSQSPSNKVTEKGKDVELRCDPISGHTALYWYRQSLGQGLEFLIYFQGNSAPDKSGLPSDRFSAERTGGSVSTLTIQRTQQEDSAVYLCASSLRLYVTGAREETQYFGPGTRLLVL.

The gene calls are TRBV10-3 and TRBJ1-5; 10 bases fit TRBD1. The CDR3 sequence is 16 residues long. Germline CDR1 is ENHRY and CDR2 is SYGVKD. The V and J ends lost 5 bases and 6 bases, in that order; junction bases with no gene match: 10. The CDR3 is CAISKTGTGEAQPQHF. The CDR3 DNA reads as TGTGCCATCAGTAAAACCGGGACAGGGGAGGCTCAGCCCCAGCATTTT.

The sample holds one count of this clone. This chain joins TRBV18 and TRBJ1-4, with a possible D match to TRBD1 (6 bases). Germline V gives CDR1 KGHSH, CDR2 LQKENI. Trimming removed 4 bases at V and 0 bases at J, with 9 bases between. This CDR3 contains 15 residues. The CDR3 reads CASSLEGATNEKLFF. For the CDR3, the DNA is TGTGCCAGCTCACTCGAGGGGGCAACTAATGAAAAACTGTTTTTT.

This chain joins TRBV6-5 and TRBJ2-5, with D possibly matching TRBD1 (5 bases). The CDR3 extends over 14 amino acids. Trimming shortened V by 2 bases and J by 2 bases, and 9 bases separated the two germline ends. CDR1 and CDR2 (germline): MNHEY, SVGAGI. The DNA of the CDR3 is TGTGCCAGCAGTTACCGGCAGGGACAAGAGACCCAGTACTTC. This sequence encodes CASSYRQGQETQYF.

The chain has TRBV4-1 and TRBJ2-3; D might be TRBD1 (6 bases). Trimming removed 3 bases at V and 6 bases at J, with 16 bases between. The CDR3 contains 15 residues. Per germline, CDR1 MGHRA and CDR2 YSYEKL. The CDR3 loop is CASSQPGHNRDTQYF. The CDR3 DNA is TGCGCCAGCAGCCAGCCGGGACACAACAGGGATACGCAGTATTTT.

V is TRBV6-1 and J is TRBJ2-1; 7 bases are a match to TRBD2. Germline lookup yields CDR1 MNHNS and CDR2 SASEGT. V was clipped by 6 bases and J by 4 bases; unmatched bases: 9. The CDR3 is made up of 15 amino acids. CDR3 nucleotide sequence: TGTGCCAGCAGCCTAGCGGTACTGAAGTACAATGAGCAGTTCTTC. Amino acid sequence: CASSLAVLKYNEQFF.

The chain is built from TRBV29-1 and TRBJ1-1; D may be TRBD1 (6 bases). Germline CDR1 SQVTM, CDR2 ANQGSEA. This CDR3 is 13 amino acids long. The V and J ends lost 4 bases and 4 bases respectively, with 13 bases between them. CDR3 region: CSVAGQRITEAFF. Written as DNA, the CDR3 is TGCAGCGTTGCTGGACAGAGGATCACTGAAGCTTTCTTT.

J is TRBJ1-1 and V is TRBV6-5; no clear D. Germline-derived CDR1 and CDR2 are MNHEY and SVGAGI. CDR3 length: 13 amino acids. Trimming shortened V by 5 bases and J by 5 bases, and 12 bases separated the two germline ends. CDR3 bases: TGTGCCAGCAGTCCCGGGGTTGAGACTGAAGCTTTCTTT. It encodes CASSPGVETEAFF.